This TCR beta chain was obtained from a study of T cells in Graves' hyperthyroidism and ophthalmopathy. Findings of the study overall: The model foresaw ophthalmopathy a median around 6 months prior to onset.

In its sample, this clonotype was seen a few times. Its specificity is not known. Amplification of TCR beta CDR3 regions used RNA as the template. The primer set for the first-round RT-PCR of the TCR CDR3 was HTBI. TCRdb fed the multiplex PCR reads into MiXCR, producing one record per CDR3 protein. The profile shows 400,000 or so distinct CDR3 sequences, roughly 15% of them singletons. V shed 6 bases and J shed 2 bases, with 11 bases lying between them. The CDR3 contains 15 residues. CDR1 SNHLY and CDR2 FYNNEI come from the germline V gene. This TCR derives from a woman aged 55-70 years with Graves' ophthalmopathy. This chain links TRBV2 with TRBJ2-6, with a possible D match to TRBD1 (6 bases). Sequenced material: blood. CDR3 in DNA: TGTGCCAGCAGGCAGACAGGAGCTGGGGCCAACGTCCTGACTTTC. It translates to CASRQTGAGANVLTF.